Here is one T cell receptor beta chain with its context. The antigen is undetermined. Germline CDR1 is MNHEY and CDR2 is SMNVEV (reference sequence). The CDR3 has 15 amino acids. Trimming at V came to 5 bases and at J to 3 bases, leaving 7 bases not matched to a gene. The data are from a study of cytomegalovirus exposure and HLA in healthy donors. Produced via immunoSEQ multiplex PCR; TCRdb's table is partial and in-frame only. The data contain about 110,000 clones, 70% to 90% of them singletons. Findings and limits, study-wide: Cytomegalovirus association was listed for 170 or so TCR beta chains. Reports described diagnosis of cytomegalovirus status by the classifier as highly specific and sensitive. It was found in a later analysis that first-cohort TCR clusters tended to co-occur in the 100 to 150 validation repertoires.

The donors were part of the validation cohort of more than 90 subjects. That cohort was separate from the first cohort, which comprised about 730 subjects. This chain connects TRBV27 to TRBJ1-2; TRBD1 matches at 9 bases. Sequenced material: PBMCs. The TCR sequence derives from a woman under 30 in good health and CMV-seronegative. CDR3 nucleotide sequence: TGTGCCAGCAGTCCTGGGACAGGGACTCACTATGGCTACACCTTC. This gives the protein CASSPGTGTHYGYTF.